The 22 T cell receptor beta chains below all came from one sample that was sequenced in a study of shared clonotypes between healthy human individuals. Assay used: immunoSEQ multiplex PCR; TCRdb lists only in-frame clones, some missing. The sample has about 2.2 million clones; around 95% are singletons. Terminally differentiated effector memory CD45RA+ cells were left out of the naive CD8 fraction, which was CD45RO-negative and positively selected for CCR7. Sequenced sample: naive CD8+ T cells from PBMCs. The receptor set was obtained from a man younger than 35 in good health. Some clones in this sample may be carry-over from other donors' samples.

In this sample, this clone turned up once. This sequence joins TRBV10-2 and TRBJ1-5, with a possible D match to TRBD1 (6 bases). Germline assignment: CDR1 WSHSY and CDR2 SAAADI. CDR3 length: 15 amino acids. Between the trimmed V and J ends, which lost 6 bases and 4 bases, there was a span of 16 bases. The CDR3 spells CASSDARRGNQPQHF. The CDR3 DNA follows: TGCGCCAGCAGCGATGCCCGCAGGGGTAATCAGCCCCAGCATTTT.

The chain links TRBV7-9 to TRBJ2-7, with 9 bases aligning to TRBD2. Unmatched junction bases numbered 5, after V lost 4 bases and J lost 1 base. The CDR3 extends over 15 amino acids. CDR1 and CDR2 from the germline V gene are SEHNR and FQNEAQ (reference sequence). The chain's CDR3 is CASSSSGEGSYEQYF. DNA for the CDR3: TGTGCCAGCAGCTCTAGCGGGGAGGGATCCTACGAGCAGTACTTC. Together with reference TRBV7-9 and TRBJ2-7, the CDR3 gives the full variable domain: DTGVSQNPRHKITKRGQNVTFRCDPISEHNRLYWYRQTLGQGPEFLTYFQNEAQLEKSRLLSDRFSAERPKGSFSTLEIQRTEQGDSAMYLCASSSSGEGSYEQYFGPGTRLTVT.

The rearrangement uses TRBV28 and TRBJ2-7, with D perhaps matching TRBD1 (5 bases). The V gene lost 5 bases and the J gene lost 3 bases, with 11 bases spanning the gap. CDR1 is MDHEN and CDR2 is SYDVKM in the germline V gene. The CDR3 sequence is 13 residues long. CDR3 loop: CASSPGRIYEQYF. Here the CDR3 DNA reads TGTGCCAGCAGTCCAGGGCGGATCTACGAGCAGTACTTC.

The chain has TRBV27 and TRBJ2-2, with no clear D. The germline CDR1 and CDR2 sequences are MNHEY and SMNVEV (reference sequence). The CDR3 is 15 residues long. V shed 2 bases and J shed 0 bases, with 7 bases lying between them. CDR3 in amino acids: CASSLRVPNTGELFF. The CDR3 DNA reads as TGTGCCAGCAGTTTACGGGTTCCGAACACCGGGGAGCTGTTTTTT.

For the CDR3, the DNA is TGTGCCAGCAGTTGGGCTAGGGACTTCACCGGGGAGCTGTTTTTT. This gives the protein CASSWARDFTGELFF. The V call is TRBV27, the J call TRBJ2-2, with D possibly TRBD2 on 6 matching bases. This CDR3 is built from 15 residues. The germline V gene encodes CDR1 MNHEY and CDR2 SMNVEV (reference sequence). With 4 bases removed from V and 4 bases from J, the gap between germline ends came to 13 bases.

The chain recombines TRBV7-3 with TRBJ2-1; possible D gene TRBD2, 6 bases. V lost 5 bases and J lost 10, with 18 bases in between. Germline loops: CDR1 SGHTA, CDR2 FQGTGA. There are 14 residues in the CDR3. The CDR3 bases are TGTGCCAGCAGCCCAAGAAGGGACGGAGGGGAGCAGTTCTTC. This sequence encodes CASSPRRDGGEQFF. Variable domain in full (rest from reference TRBV7-3 and TRBJ2-1): GAGVSQTPSNKVTEKGKYVELRCDPISGHTALYWYRQSLGQGPEFLIYFQGTGAADDSGLPNDRFFAVRPEGSVSTLKIQRTERGDSAVYLCASSPRRDGGEQFFGPGTRLTVL.

The rearrangement links TRBV27 to TRBJ2-1; a possible D gene is TRBD2 (5 bases). V was cut by 5 bases and J by 10 bases, with 12 bases left in between. The CDR3 loop spans 12 amino acids. Looked up from germline, CDR1 is MNHEY and CDR2 is SMNVEV (reference sequence). In nucleotides, the CDR3 is TGTGCCAGCAGTGCCGACTACAGCGAGCAGTTCTTC. Translation: CASSADYSEQFF.

The rearrangement joins TRBV5-6 to TRBJ2-7; D unresolved. This CDR3 comprises 15 residues. V lost 1 base to trimming and J lost 4 bases, with 15 bases between them. Germline CDR1 SGHDT, CDR2 YYEEEE. The CDR3 here is CASSLFGELRYEQYF. CDR3 DNA: TGTGCCAGCAGCTTGTTTGGTGAGCTGAGGTACGAGCAGTACTTC.

This clone was observed once. This chain links TRBV9 with TRBJ2-7; 10 bases fit TRBD1. CDR1 and CDR2 from the germline V gene are SGDLS and YYNGEE. This CDR3 spans 16 amino acids. Trimming removed 3 bases from V and 2 bases from J; junction bases left unmatched: 8. CDR3 nucleotide sequence: TGTGCCAGCAGCGAAAATACGGGACAGGGGACCTACGAGCAGTACTTC. Protein sequence: CASSENTGQGTYEQYF.

V gene TRBV25-1 combines with J gene TRBJ1-1; TRBD1 matches at 10 bases. This CDR3 has 13 amino acids. Unmatched junction bases numbered 5, after V lost 10 bases and J lost 3 bases. Germline CDR1 MGHDK, CDR2 SYGVNS. CDR3: CATRQGAYTEAFF. In DNA form, the CDR3 reads TGTGCCACCCGACAGGGGGCTTACACTGAAGCTTTCTTT.

The rearrangement joins TRBV2 to TRBJ1-1, with D hard to call. Germline V lookup: CDR1 SNHLY, CDR2 FYNNEI. This CDR3 has 14 amino acids. V gave up 2 bases and J gave up 4 bases, with 11 bases separating them. The CDR3 sequence is CASSELREGTEAFF. CDR3 coding DNA: TGTGCCAGCAGTGAATTAAGGGAAGGCACTGAAGCTTTCTTT. Looking up the rest from reference TRBV2 and TRBJ1-1 gives the full variable domain: EPEVTQTPSHQVTQMGQEVILRCVPISNHLYFYWYRQILGQKVEFLVSFYNNEISEKSEIFDDQFSVERPDGSNFTLKIRSTKLEDSAMYFCASSELREGTEAFFGQGTRLTVV.

This clone was seen a handful of times. The chain recombines TRBV28 with TRBJ1-2; D remains ambiguous. In germline, CDR1 is MDHEN, CDR2 SYDVKM. Trimming took off 10 bases at V and 3 bases at J, with 12 bases between the two ends. The CDR3 loop spans 12 amino acids. The CDR3 nucleotides read TGTGCCACCCGGGAGGAGCACTATGGCTACACCTTC. Its protein is CATREEHYGYTF.

The chain joins TRBV19 to TRBJ2-6; TRBD2 matches at 8 bases. Trimming at V came to 6 bases and at J to 4 bases, leaving 5 bases not matched to a gene. The germline V gene has CDR1 LNHDA and CDR2 SQIVND (reference sequence). The CDR3 spans 15 residues. The CDR3 DNA is TGTGCCAGTAGCCCCGGGGGGGGAGGGGCCAACGTCCTGACTTTC. The encoded protein is CASSPGGGGANVLTF.

The J gene is TRBJ2-7, the V gene TRBV7-9; 12 bases line up with TRBD2. This CDR3 comprises 16 residues. J was trimmed by 0 bases and V by 2 bases; bases with no gene match: 2. Per the germline V gene, CDR1 is SEHNR and CDR2 is FQNEAQ (reference sequence). Here the CDR3 reads CASSLKTSGSSYEQYF. Here the CDR3 DNA reads TGTGCCAGCAGCTTAAAGACTAGCGGGAGCTCCTACGAGCAGTACTTC.

The chain combines TRBV4-2 with TRBJ2-7, with TRBD1 as a possible D gene (5 bases). Per germline, CDR1 LGHNA and CDR2 YNFKEQ. Trimming cost V 0 bases and J 2 bases, with 8 bases left between them. The length of the CDR3 is 14 residues. The CDR3 coding sequence is TGTGCCAGCAGCCAAGATACCAGGGCCTACGAGCAGTACTTC. Its protein product is CASSQDTRAYEQYF.

The rearrangement links TRBV19 to TRBJ2-4; TRBD2 might be the D (6 bases). The CDR3 is 16 residues long. Germline V lookup: CDR1 LNHDA, CDR2 SQIVND (reference sequence). Trimming took off 3 bases at V and 2 bases at J, with 14 bases between the two ends. The CDR3 nucleotides are TGTGCCAGTAGTATCGGGATAGCGGCCTCCAAAAACATTCAGTACTTC. Translated: CASSIGIAASKNIQYF.

V gene TRBV5-8 combines with J gene TRBJ2-1; 13 bases line up with TRBD2. The V segment lost 1 base and the J segment 9 bases; nucleotides outside the gene matches: 10. The V gene's germline CDR1 is SGHTS and CDR2 YDEGEE. The CDR3 has 17 residues. DNA of the CDR3: TGTGCCAGCAGCTTGTTGAGGACTAGCGGGAGAAGGGGTGAGCAGTTCTTC. Translated, it gives CASSLLRTSGRRGEQFF.

The V call is TRBV28, the J call TRBJ2-2, with 12 bases matching TRBD1. V lost 11 bases, J lost 6 bases, and 13 bases stayed unmatched. Germline CDR1 and CDR2: MDHEN and SYDVKM. The CDR3 contains 16 residues. DNA for the CDR3: TGTGCCGGGGGGCCCAAGCGGGACAGGGGGCCCGGGGAGCTGTTTTTT. This sequence encodes CAGGPKRDRGPGELFF.

The rearrangement joins TRBV7-9 to TRBJ1-1; D gene uncertain. Germline V gene lookup returns CDR1 SEHNR and CDR2 FQNEAQ (reference sequence). Trimming removed 5 bases from V and 11 bases from J, with 12 bases in between. The CDR3 extends over 11 amino acids. The CDR3 DNA is TGTGCCAGCAGCAACACTGGGTGGGCTTTCTTT. Translated, it gives CASSNTGWAFF.

The chain uses TRBV9 and TRBJ2-1, with D perhaps matching TRBD2 (7 bases). The CDR3 runs to 12 residues. Germline CDR1 and CDR2: SGDLS and YYNGEE. The V end was cut by 0 bases, the J end by 15 bases, with 13 bases between. CDR3 coding DNA: TGTGCCAGCAGCGTAGAGGGAGGGGGTCTGTTCTTC. It yields the protein CASSVEGGGLFF.

V usage is TRBV27 and J usage is TRBJ1-5, with D uncertain. Germline CDR1 and CDR2: MNHEY and SMNVEV (reference sequence). The V gene lost 8 bases and the J gene lost 1 base, with 12 bases spanning the gap. This CDR3 has 14 residues. The CDR3 loop reads CASREGGSNQPQHF. The CDR3 DNA sequence: TGTGCCAGCCGGGAGGGAGGGAGCAATCAGCCCCAGCATTTT.

A few counts support this clone. The chain is built from TRBV28 and TRBJ1-3, with 7 bases fitting TRBD1. The CDR3 is made up of 16 amino acids. The junction had 9 bases not matched to a gene; V was cut back by 7 bases and J by 0 bases. Germline CDR1 is MDHEN and CDR2 is SYDVKM. The chain's CDR3 is CASTWDRRASGNTIYF. CDR3 DNA sequence: TGTGCCAGCACCTGGGACAGACGCGCCTCTGGAAACACCATATATTTT. Full variable domain (rest looked up from reference TRBV28 and TRBJ1-3): DVKVTQSSRYLVKRTGEKVFLECVQDMDHENMFWYRQDPGLGLRLIYFSYDVKMKEKGDIPEGYSVSREKKERFSLILESASTNQTSMYLCASTWDRRASGNTIYFGEGSWLTVV.